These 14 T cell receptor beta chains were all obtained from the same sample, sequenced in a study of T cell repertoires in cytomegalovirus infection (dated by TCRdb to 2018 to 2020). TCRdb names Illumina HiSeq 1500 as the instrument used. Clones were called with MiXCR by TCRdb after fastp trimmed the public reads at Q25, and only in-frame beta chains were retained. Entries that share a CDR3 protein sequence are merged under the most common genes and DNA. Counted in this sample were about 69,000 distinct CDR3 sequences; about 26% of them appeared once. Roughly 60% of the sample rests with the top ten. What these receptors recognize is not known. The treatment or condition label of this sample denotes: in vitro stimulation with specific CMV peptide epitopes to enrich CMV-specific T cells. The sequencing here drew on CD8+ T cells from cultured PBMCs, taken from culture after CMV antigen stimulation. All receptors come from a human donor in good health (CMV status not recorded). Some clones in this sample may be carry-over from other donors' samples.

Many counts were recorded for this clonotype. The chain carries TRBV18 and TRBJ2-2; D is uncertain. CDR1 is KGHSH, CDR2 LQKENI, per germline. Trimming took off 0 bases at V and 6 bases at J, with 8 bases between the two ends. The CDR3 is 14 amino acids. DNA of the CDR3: TGTGCCAGCTCACCACCGGTGATTGCCGGGGAGCTGTTTTTT. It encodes CASSPPVIAGELFF.

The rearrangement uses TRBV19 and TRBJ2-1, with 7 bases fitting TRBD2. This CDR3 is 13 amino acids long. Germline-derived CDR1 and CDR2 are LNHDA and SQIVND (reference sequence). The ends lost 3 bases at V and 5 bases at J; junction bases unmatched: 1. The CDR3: CASSIGLDNEQFF. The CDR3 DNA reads TGTGCCAGTAGTATCGGACTAGACAATGAGCAGTTCTTC.

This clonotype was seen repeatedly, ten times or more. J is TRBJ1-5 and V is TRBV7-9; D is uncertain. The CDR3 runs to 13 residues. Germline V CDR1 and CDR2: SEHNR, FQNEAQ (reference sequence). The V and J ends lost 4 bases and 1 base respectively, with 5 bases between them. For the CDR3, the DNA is TGTGCCAGCAGCTCGGGGAGCAATCAGCCCCAGCATTTT. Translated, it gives CASSSGSNQPQHF.

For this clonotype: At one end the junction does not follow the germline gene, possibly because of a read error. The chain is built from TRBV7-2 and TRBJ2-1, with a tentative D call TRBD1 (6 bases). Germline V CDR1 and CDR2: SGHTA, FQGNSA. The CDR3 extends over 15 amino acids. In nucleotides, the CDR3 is TGTGCCAACAGCTTCAGGGGACCTTCCTACAATGAGCAGTTCTTC. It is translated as CANSFRGPSYNEQFF.

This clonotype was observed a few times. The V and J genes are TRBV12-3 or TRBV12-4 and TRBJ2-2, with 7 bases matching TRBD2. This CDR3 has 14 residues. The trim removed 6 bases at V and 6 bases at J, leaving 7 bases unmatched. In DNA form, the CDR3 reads TGTGCCAGCAGACCGTGGGGGGGGTCCGGGGAGCTGTTTTTT. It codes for CASRPWGGSGELFF.

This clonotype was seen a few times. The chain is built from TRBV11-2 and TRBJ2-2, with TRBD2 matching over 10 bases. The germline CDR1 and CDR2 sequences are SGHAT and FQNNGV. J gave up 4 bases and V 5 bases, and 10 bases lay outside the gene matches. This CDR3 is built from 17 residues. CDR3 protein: CASSLPTSGTPTGELFF. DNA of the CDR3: TGTGCCAGCAGCCTTCCCACTAGCGGGACCCCCACCGGGGAGCTGTTTTTT.

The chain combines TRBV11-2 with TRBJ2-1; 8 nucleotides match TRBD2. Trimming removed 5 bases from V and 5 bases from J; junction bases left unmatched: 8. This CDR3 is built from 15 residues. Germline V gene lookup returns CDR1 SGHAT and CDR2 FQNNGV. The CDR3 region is CASSIGSGDHNEQFF. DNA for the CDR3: TGTGCCAGCAGCATCGGTAGCGGGGACCACAATGAGCAGTTCTTC. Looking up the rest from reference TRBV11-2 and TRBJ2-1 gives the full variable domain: EAGVAQSPRYKIIEKRQSVAFWCNPISGHATLYWYQQILGQGPKLLIQFQNNGVVDDSQLPKDRFSAERLKGVDSTLKIQPAKLEDSAVYLCASSIGSGDHNEQFFGPGTRLTVL.

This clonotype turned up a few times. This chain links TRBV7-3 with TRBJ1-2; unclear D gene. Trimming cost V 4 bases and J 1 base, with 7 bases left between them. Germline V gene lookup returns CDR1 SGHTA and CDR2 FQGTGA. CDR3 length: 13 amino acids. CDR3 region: CASSSDGNYGYTF. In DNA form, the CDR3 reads TGTGCCAGCAGCTCGGACGGTAACTATGGCTACACCTTC.

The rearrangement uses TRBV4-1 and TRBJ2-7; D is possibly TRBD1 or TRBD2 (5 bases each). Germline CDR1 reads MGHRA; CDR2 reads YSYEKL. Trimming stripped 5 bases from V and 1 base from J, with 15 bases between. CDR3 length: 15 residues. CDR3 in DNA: TGCGCCAGCAGCGTAGTACAAGGGGAGTCCTACGAGCAGTACTTC. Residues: CASSVVQGESYEQYF.

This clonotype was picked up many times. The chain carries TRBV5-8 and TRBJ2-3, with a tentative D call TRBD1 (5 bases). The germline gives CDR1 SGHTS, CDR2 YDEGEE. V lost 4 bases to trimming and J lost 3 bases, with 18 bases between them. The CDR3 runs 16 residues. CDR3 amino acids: CASSRPFGQETDTQYF. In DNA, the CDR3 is TGTGCCAGCAGCCGGCCATTTGGACAAGAAACAGATACGCAGTATTTT.

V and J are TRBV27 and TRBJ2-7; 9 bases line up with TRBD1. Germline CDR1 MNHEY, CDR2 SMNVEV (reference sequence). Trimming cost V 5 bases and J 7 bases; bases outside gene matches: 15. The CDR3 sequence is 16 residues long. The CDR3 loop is CASSIFGTGNGKEQYF. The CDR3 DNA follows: TGTGCCAGCAGTATATTCGGGACAGGGAATGGGAAAGAGCAGTACTTC.

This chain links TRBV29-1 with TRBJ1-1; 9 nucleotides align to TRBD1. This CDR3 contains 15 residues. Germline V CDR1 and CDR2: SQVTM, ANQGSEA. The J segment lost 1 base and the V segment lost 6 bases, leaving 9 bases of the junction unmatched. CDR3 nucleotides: TGCAGCGTCCGGGACAGGGTAAAACAGAACACTGAAGCTTTCTTT. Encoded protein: CSVRDRVKQNTEAFF.

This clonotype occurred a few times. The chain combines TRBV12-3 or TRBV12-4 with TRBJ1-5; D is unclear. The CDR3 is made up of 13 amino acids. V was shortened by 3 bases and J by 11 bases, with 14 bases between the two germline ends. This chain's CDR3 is CASSFTPETAQHF. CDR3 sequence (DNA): TGTGCCAGCAGTTTTACCCCAGAGACGGCCCAGCATTTT.

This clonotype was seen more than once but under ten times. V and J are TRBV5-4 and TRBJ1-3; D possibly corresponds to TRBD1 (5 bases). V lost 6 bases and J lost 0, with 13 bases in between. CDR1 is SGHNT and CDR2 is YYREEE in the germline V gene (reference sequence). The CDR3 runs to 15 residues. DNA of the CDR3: TGTGCCAGCAATTTCTGGGGGAGCTCTGGAAACACCATATATTTT. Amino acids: CASNFWGSSGNTIYF.